A selection of T cell receptor beta chains follows, all from one sample in a study of human T cells and chemical hapten exposure. TCRdb reprocessed the RACE reads with MiXCR, giving one entry per CDR3 protein. The repertoire includes 65,000 to 70,000 distinct CDR3 sequences, approximately 10% of them detected once, and roughly 5.2% sits in the top ten. The source material was whole blood, sampled in connection with sensitization to the hapten diphenylcyclopropenone (DPC). These receptors were obtained from a woman in her forties or fifties with alopecia areata. Some clones in this sample may be carry-over from other donors' samples. CDR3s include the opening cysteine and the closing phenylalanine or tryptophan. The D gene is left open where the match is weak. The listing skips clone size in some rows; elsewhere it reads once, few, many or a size class.

14 TRBJ2-5 few TRBD1 TRBV20-1 CSAMDRALGETQYF TGCAGTGCAATGGACAGGGCGTTAGGAGAGACCCAGTACTTC
15 TRBJ1-6 . . TRBV6-2/TRBV6-3 CASSYKGTYNSPLHF TGTGCCAGCAGTTACAAGGGTACTTATAATTCACCCCTCCACTTT
13 TRBJ1-2 . . TRBV6-6 CASSYDKNYGYTF TGTGCCAGCAGTTACGATAAAAACTATGGCTACACCTTC
16 TRBJ2-1 few TRBD1 TRBV7-3 CASSGVGTGPNNEQFF TGTGCCAGCAGCGGGGTCGGGACAGGGCCTAACAATGAGCAGTTCTTC
13 TRBJ1-3 . TRBD1 TRBV7-9 CAGVRGSGNTIYF TGTGCAGGCGTCAGGGGGTCTGGAAACACCATATATTTT
13 TRBJ1-1 . . TRBV6-4 CASSANWNTEAFF TGTGCCAGCAGCGCCAATTGGAACACTGAAGCTTTCTTT
16 TRBJ1-5 many . TRBV27 CASSAKTGVNNQPQHF TGTGCCAGCAGTGCCAAGACAGGAGTTAACAATCAGCCCCAGCATTTT
13 TRBJ2-4 many . TRBV5-1 CASSLGRSDIQYF TGCGCCAGCAGCCTGGGGCGGTCGGACATTCAGTACTTC
13 TRBJ2-7 many TRBD1 TRBV29-1 CSVERDRGSEQYF TGCAGCGTTGAGAGGGACAGGGGCAGCGAGCAGTACTTC
16 TRBJ1-2 . TRBD1 TRBV20-1 CSARDVTGPSSYGYTF TGCAGTGCTAGAGATGTGACAGGGCCTAGCTCCTATGGCTACACCTTC
15 TRBJ2-2 many . TRBV12-3/TRBV12-4 CASSSHRAGTGELFF TGTGCCAGCAGTTCCCACAGGGCTGGAACCGGGGAGCTGTTTTTT
13 TRBJ1-4 many . TRBV5-1 CASKEERNEKLFF TGCGCCAGCAAGGAGGAGCGTAATGAAAAACTGTTTTTT
14 TRBJ2-5 many . TRBV6-1 CASSEVGGRETQYF TGTGCCAGCAGTGAAGTGGGTGGTCGAGAGACCCAGTACTTC
16 TRBJ1-5 many . TRBV6-1 CASSESHPTSNQPQHF TGTGCCAGCAGTGAATCCCACCCTACCAGCAATCAGCCCCAGCATTTT
14 TRBJ2-4 . . TRBV28 CASSPRTGGNIQYF TGTGCCAGCAGTCCTAGGACAGGAGGGAACATTCAGTACTTC
16 TRBJ2-6 . TRBD1 TRBV12-3/TRBV12-4 CASRQGARLGANVLTF TGTGCCAGCAGACAGGGGGCCCGGTTAGGGGCCAACGTCCTGACTTTC
12 TRBJ2-7 . . TRBV6-2/TRBV6-3 CAAHRDPYEQYF TGTGCCGCCCATCGGGACCCCTACGAGCAGTACTTC
15 TRBJ2-7 many TRBD1 TRBV6-1 CASSSGQGLGYEQYF TGTGCCAGCAGTTCCGGACAGGGCCTAGGCTACGAGCAGTACTTC
17 TRBJ2-7 . TRBD2 TRBV3-1 CASSPLTSGSKSYEQYF TGTGCCAGCAGCCCCCTCACTAGCGGGAGTAAGTCCTACGAGCAGTACTTC
11 TRBJ2-1 many . TRBV2 CASSERVEQFF TGTGCCAGCAGTGAGAGGGTAGAGCAGTTCTTC
15 TRBJ2-7 few . TRBV7-2 CASSRQTSGSYEQYF TGTGCCAGCAGCAGACAGACTAGTGGCTCCTACGAGCAGTACTTC
14 TRBJ2-3 many . TRBV7-2 CASSGRLRGDTQYF TGTGCCAGCAGCGGTAGACTCCGAGGAGATACGCAGTATTTT
15 TRBJ1-1 many TRBD1 TRBV18 CASSPRQGTNTEAFF TGTGCCAGCTCACCGAGACAGGGTACGAACACTGAAGCTTTCTTT
15 TRBJ2-1 many . TRBV5-1 CASSFDAGERNEQFF TGCGCCAGCAGCTTCGACGCCGGGGAGAGGAATGAGCAGTTCTTC
14 TRBJ2-1 . . TRBV7-3 CASSPAGAHNEQFF TGTGCCAGCAGTCCTGCGGGGGCCCACAATGAGCAGTTCTTC
17 TRBJ1-5 . . TRBV19 CASSIGTLETSNQPQHF TGTGCCAGTAGTATTGGGACTCTAGAGACGAGCAATCAGCCCCAGCATTTT
12 TRBJ1-1 many . TRBV29-1 CSVGTVRTEAFF TGCAGCGTTGGGACGGTCCGGACTGAAGCTTTCTTT
13 TRBJ1-5 many . TRBV20-1 CSARWGSNQPQHF TGCAGTGCTAGATGGGGTAGCAATCAGCCCCAGCATTTT
17 TRBJ2-2 . TRBD1 TRBV19 CASRNSGTGFSTGELFF TGTGCCAGTAGAAATTCAGGGACAGGGTTCAGCACCGGGGAGCTGTTTTTT
15 TRBJ1-2 . . TRBV6-5 CASSYSKGQIYGYTF TGTGCCAGCAGTTACTCGAAGGGACAAATCTATGGCTACACCTTC